This T cell receptor (beta chain) derives from a study of T-cell reconstitution after alpha-beta-depleted transplantation in children. Study observations and caveats: Diversity and T-cell counts at one year after transplant derived mostly from new T cells. Several patients had high TCRbeta diversity at day 60; it came from surviving recipient T cells and thymic progenitors. The origin of alpha-beta T cells about two months after transplant was reportedly several hundred expanded graft clones.

Preparation of the TCRbeta library involved a method that used unique molecular identifiers. Each CDR3 protein gets one entry after TCRdb re-called the PCR reads with MiXCR. The repertoire holds more than 200,000 distinct CDR3 sequences, with about 25% as singletons. For this clonotype: Its antigen is not known.

CDR3 length equals 16 residues. Per the germline V gene, CDR1 is DFQATT and CDR2 is SNEGSKA (reference sequence). Trimming cost V 5 bases and J 7 bases; bases outside gene matches: 13. This TCR came from a girl aged 2 to 9 with Fanconi anemia, due to receive a stem cell transplant. The chain links TRBV20-1 to TRBJ2-2; 10 positions agree with TRBD2. The source was PBMCs, collected before TCRalphabeta/CD19-depleted stem cell transplant. The CDR3 region is CSALGGSGGAFGELFF. Here the CDR3 DNA reads TGCAGTGCTTTGGGGGGGAGCGGGGGGGCATTCGGGGAGCTGTTTTTT.